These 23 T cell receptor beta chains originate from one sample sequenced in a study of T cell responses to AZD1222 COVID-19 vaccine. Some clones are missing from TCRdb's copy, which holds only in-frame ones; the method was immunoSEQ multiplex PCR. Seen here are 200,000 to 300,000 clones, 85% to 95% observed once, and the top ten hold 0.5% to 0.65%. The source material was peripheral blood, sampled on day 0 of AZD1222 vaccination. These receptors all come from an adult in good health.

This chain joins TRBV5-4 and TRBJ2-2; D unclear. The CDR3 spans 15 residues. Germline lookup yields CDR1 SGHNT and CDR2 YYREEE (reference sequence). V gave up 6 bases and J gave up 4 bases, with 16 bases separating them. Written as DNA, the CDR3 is TGTGCCAGCACCACCGGGTCTCGGGCCACCGGGGAGCTGTTTTTT. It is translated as CASTTGSRATGELFF.

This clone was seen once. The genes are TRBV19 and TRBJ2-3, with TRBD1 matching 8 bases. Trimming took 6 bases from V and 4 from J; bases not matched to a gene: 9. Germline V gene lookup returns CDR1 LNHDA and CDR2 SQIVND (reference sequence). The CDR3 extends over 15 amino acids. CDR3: CASSPGTGRSDTQYF. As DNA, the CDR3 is TGTGCCAGTAGCCCTGGGACAGGTCGGTCAGATACGCAGTATTTT.

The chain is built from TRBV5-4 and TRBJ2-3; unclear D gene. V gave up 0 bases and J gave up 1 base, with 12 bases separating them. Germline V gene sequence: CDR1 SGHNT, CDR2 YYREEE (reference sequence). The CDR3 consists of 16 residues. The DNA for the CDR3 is TGTGCCAGCAGCTTGGGCTTGGGGTTGGGCACAGATACGCAGTATTTT. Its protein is CASSLGLGLGTDTQYF.

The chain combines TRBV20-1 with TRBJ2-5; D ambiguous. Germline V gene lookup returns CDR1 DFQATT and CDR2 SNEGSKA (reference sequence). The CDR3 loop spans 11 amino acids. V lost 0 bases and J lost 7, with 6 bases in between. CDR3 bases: TGCAGTGCTAGAGATTGGGGGACCCAGTACTTC. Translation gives CSARDWGTQYF.

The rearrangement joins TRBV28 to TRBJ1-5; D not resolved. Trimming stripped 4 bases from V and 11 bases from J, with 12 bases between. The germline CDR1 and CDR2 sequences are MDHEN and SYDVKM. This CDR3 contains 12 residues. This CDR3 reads CASSSGVSAQHF. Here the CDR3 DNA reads TGTGCCAGCAGTTCGGGAGTGTCAGCCCAGCATTTT.

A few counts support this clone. The CDR3 spells CASSMYREQYF. The CDR3 DNA reads as TGTGCCAGCAGTATGTATCGCGAGCAGTACTTC. The V call is TRBV2, the J call TRBJ2-7, with no clear D. Trimming took off 5 bases at V and 6 bases at J, with 8 bases between the two ends. This CDR3 region has 11 residues. In germline, CDR1 is SNHLY, CDR2 FYNNEI.

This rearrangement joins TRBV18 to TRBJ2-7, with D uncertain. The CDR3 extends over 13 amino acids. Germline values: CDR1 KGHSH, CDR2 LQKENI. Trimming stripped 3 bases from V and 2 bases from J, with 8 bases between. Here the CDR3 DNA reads TGTGCCAGCTCACCGAGGACCCCCTACGAGCAGTACTTC. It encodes CASSPRTPYEQYF.

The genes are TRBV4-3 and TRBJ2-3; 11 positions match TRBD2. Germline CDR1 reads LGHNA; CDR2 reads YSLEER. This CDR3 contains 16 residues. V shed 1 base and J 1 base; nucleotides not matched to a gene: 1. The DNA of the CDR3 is TGCGCCAGCAGCCAAGCTAGCGGGAGGCGCACAGATACGCAGTATTTT. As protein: CASSQASGRRTDTQYF.

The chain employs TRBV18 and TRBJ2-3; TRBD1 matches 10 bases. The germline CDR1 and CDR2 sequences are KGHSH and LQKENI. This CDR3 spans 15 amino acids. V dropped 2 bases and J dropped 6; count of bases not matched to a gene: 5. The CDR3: CASSPGTGAGDTQYF. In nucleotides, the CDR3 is TGTGCCAGCTCACCAGGGACAGGGGCCGGGGATACGCAGTATTTT. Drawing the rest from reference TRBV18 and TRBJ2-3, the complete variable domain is NAGVMQNPRHLVRRRGQEARLRCSPMKGHSHVYWYRQLPEEGLKFMVYLQKENIIDESGMPKERFSAEFPKEGPSILRIQQVVRGDSAAYFCASSPGTGAGDTQYFGPGTRLTVL.

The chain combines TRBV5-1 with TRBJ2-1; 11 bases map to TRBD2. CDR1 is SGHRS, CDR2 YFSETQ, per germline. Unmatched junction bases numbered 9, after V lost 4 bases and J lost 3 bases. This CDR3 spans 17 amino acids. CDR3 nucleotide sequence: TGCGCCAGCAGCAGTGGACTAGCGGGCCTAGGCTACAATGAGCAGTTCTTC. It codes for CASSSGLAGLGYNEQFF.

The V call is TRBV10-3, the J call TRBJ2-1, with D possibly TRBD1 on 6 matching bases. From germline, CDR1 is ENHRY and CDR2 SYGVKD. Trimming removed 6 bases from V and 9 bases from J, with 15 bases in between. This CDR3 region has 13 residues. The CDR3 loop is CAISDRSQGEQFF. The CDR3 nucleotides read TGTGCCATCAGCGACAGGTCTCAAGGTGAGCAGTTCTTC.

The CDR3 sequence: CASSQGWSAGYGYTF. As DNA, the CDR3 is TGTGCCAGCAGCCAGGGGTGGAGCGCGGGCTATGGCTACACCTTC. The chain recombines TRBV7-9 with TRBJ1-2; tentatively, D is TRBD1 (6 bases). CDR3 length equals 15 residues. With 5 bases removed from V and 4 bases from J, the gap between germline ends came to 17 bases. Germline V CDR1 and CDR2: SEHNR, FQNEAQ (reference sequence).

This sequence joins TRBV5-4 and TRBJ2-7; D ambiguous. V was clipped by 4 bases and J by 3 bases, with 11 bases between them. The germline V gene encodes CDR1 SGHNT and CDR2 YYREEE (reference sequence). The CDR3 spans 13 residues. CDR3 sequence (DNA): TGTGCCAGCAGCGTTGATCCCTTCTACGAGCAGTACTTC. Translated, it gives CASSVDPFYEQYF.

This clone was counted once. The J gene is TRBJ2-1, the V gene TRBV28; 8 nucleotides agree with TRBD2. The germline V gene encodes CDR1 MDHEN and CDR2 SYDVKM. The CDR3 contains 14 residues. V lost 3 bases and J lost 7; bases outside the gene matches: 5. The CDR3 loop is CASSLTGGGNEQFF. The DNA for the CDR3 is TGTGCCAGCAGTTTGACGGGAGGGGGAAATGAGCAGTTCTTC.

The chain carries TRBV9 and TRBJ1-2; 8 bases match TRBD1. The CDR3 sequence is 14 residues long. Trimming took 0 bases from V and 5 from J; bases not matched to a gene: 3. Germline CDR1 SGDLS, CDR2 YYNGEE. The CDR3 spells CASSVDTGGYGYTF. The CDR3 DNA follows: TGTGCCAGCAGCGTAGATACAGGGGGATATGGCTACACCTTC.

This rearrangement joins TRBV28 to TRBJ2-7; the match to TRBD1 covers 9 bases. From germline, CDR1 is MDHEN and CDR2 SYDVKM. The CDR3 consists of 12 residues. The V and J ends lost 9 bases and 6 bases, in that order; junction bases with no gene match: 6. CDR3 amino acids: CASTGGAVEQYF. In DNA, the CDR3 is TGTGCCAGTACAGGGGGCGCGGTCGAGCAGTACTTC.

As DNA, the CDR3 is TGTGCCAGCAGCTTAGTCATAGCGGGGGTATACAATGAGCAGTTCTTC. Translating gives CASSLVIAGVYNEQFF. This sequence joins TRBV11-2 and TRBJ2-1; TRBD2 agrees at 9 bases. This CDR3 comprises 16 residues. Trimming cost V 1 base and J 4 bases; bases outside gene matches: 5. CDR1 is SGHAT and CDR2 is FQNNGV in the germline V gene.

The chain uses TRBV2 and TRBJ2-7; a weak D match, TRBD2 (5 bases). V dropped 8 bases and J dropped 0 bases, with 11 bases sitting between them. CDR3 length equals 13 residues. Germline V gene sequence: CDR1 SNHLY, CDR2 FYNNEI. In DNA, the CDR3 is TGTGCCAGCGTGTTGGGGAGCTCCTACGAGCAGTACTTC. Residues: CASVLGSSYEQYF.

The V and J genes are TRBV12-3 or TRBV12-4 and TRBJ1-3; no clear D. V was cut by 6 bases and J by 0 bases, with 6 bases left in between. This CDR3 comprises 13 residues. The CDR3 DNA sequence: TGTGCCAGCAGGCACAGCTCTGGAAACACCATATATTTT. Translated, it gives CASRHSSGNTIYF.

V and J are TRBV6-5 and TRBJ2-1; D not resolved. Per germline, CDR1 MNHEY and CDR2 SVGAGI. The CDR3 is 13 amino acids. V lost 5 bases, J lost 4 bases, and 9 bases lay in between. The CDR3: CASSTLQYNEQFF. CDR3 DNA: TGTGCCAGCAGTACCCTTCAGTACAATGAGCAGTTCTTC.

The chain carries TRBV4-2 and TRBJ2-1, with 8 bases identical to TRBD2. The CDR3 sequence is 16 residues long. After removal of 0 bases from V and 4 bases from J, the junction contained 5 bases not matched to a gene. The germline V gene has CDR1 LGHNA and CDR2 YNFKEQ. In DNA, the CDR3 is TGTGCCAGCAGCCAAGAGCTGCGGGGGGATTACAATGAGCAGTTCTTC. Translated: CASSQELRGDYNEQFF.

The CDR3: CASSSGDNTEAFF. CDR3 DNA: TGTGCCAGCAGCTCCGGGGATAACACTGAAGCTTTCTTT. The chain recombines TRBV7-3 with TRBJ1-1, with unresolved D. V was cut by 4 bases and J by 2 bases, with 8 bases left in between. Looked up from germline, CDR1 is SGHTA and CDR2 is FQGTGA. The CDR3 is made up of 13 amino acids. Complete variable domain (other parts from reference TRBV7-3 and TRBJ1-1): GAGVSQTPSNKVTEKGKYVELRCDPISGHTALYWYRQSLGQGPEFLIYFQGTGAADDSGLPNDRFFAVRPEGSVSTLKIQRTERGDSAVYLCASSSGDNTEAFFGQGTRLTVV.

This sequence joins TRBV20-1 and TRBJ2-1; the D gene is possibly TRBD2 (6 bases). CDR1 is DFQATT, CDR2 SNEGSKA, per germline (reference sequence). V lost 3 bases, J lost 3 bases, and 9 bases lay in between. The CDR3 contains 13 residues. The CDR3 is CSASSSVYNEQFF. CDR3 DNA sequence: TGCAGTGCTAGTTCTAGCGTCTACAATGAGCAGTTCTTC.